The 7 T cell receptor beta chains given below trace back to one sample, sequenced in a study of Tregs in tolerant kidney transplant recipients (dated by TCRdb to the late 2010s). Transplants used related donors with nonmyeloablative bone marrow transplantation; mixed chimerism was transient in the human trials. Library preparation used the immunoSEQ multiplex PCR assay. TCRdb mirrors the immuneACCESS table, restricted to in-frame sequences. Some clones are absent from its copies; in checked studies, under half trace to an unresolved V gene, and the reason for the others is unknown. A total of about 50,000 clones appear in this sample, roughly nine tenths of them only once. The top ten hold 15% to 19% of the sample. This sample comprised CD8+ T cells from blood (PBMCs), obtained 12 months after the transplant. These receptor sequences come from a human patient who received a combined kidney and bone marrow transplant. Following a transplant, some T cells may be graft donor cells, not patient cells.

The chain combines TRBV6-6 with TRBJ1-2, with TRBD1 as a possible D gene (5 bases). V was clipped by 0 bases and J by 1 base, with 9 bases between them. In germline, CDR1 is MNHNY, CDR2 SVGAGI (reference sequence). The CDR3 sequence is 15 residues long. CDR3 sequence: CASSYSRRGNYGYTF. The CDR3, as DNA: TGTGCCAGCAGTTACTCGAGAAGGGGTAACTATGGCTACACCTTC.

This chain joins TRBV19 and TRBJ2-5, with 9 bases identical to TRBD2. CDR1 LNHDA and CDR2 SQIVND come from the germline V gene (reference sequence). The CDR3 spans 15 residues. Trimming at V came to 0 bases and at J to 3 bases, leaving 2 bases not matched to a gene. For the CDR3, the DNA is TGTGCCAGTAGTATAGATTTAGCGGGAGAAGAGACCCAGTACTTC. Its translation is CASSIDLAGEETQYF.

The chain has TRBV30 and TRBJ2-3; D not certain. Per germline, CDR1 GTSNPN and CDR2 SVGIG (reference sequence). The CDR3 totals 17 residues. V was trimmed by 0 bases and J by 2 bases, leaving 18 bases between them. The CDR3 coding sequence is TGTGCCTGGAGTGTAACCCCGTGGCGGATGTCCACAGATACGCAGTATTTT. It encodes CAWSVTPWRMSTDTQYF.

This clone appeared once. The chain has TRBV2 and TRBJ2-7, with 7 positions matching TRBD2. The CDR3 loop spans 15 amino acids. The V and J ends lost 6 bases and 7 bases, in that order; junction bases with no gene match: 15. CDR1 is SNHLY and CDR2 is FYNNEI in the germline V gene. CDR3 region: CASRDGLEGLGEQYF. The CDR3 nucleotides read TGTGCCAGCAGAGACGGACTAGAAGGTTTGGGAGAGCAGTACTTC.

The chain joins TRBV27 to TRBJ2-3, with TRBD2 identical over 11 bases. This CDR3 contains 15 residues. Germline CDR1 reads MNHEY; CDR2 reads SMNVEV (reference sequence). V lost 5 bases to trimming and J lost 2 bases; unmatched junction nucleotides: 3. The CDR3 protein is CASSMTSGVTDTQYF. CDR3 in DNA: TGTGCCAGCAGTATGACTAGCGGGGTCACAGATACGCAGTATTTT.

The genes are TRBV5-3 and TRBJ2-1, with D uncertain. TRBV5-3 is labeled an ORF, and its function is uncertain. This CDR3 spans 13 amino acids. The V end lost 2 bases, the J end lost 5 bases, and 8 bases lay between the germline ends. CDR3 sequence: CARSFASDNEQFF. The CDR3 region has the DNA TGTGCCAGAAGCTTTGCAAGCGACAATGAGCAGTTCTTC.

V usage is TRBV29-1 and J usage is TRBJ2-3; TRBD2 matches 14 bases. V gave up 6 bases and J gave up 5 bases; unmatched junction bases: 7. The CDR3 runs 15 residues. The V gene's germline CDR1 is SQVTM and CDR2 ANQGSEA. The CDR3 here is CSVETSGRVGDTQYF. DNA for the CDR3: TGCAGCGTCGAGACTAGCGGGAGGGTGGGAGATACGCAGTATTTT.